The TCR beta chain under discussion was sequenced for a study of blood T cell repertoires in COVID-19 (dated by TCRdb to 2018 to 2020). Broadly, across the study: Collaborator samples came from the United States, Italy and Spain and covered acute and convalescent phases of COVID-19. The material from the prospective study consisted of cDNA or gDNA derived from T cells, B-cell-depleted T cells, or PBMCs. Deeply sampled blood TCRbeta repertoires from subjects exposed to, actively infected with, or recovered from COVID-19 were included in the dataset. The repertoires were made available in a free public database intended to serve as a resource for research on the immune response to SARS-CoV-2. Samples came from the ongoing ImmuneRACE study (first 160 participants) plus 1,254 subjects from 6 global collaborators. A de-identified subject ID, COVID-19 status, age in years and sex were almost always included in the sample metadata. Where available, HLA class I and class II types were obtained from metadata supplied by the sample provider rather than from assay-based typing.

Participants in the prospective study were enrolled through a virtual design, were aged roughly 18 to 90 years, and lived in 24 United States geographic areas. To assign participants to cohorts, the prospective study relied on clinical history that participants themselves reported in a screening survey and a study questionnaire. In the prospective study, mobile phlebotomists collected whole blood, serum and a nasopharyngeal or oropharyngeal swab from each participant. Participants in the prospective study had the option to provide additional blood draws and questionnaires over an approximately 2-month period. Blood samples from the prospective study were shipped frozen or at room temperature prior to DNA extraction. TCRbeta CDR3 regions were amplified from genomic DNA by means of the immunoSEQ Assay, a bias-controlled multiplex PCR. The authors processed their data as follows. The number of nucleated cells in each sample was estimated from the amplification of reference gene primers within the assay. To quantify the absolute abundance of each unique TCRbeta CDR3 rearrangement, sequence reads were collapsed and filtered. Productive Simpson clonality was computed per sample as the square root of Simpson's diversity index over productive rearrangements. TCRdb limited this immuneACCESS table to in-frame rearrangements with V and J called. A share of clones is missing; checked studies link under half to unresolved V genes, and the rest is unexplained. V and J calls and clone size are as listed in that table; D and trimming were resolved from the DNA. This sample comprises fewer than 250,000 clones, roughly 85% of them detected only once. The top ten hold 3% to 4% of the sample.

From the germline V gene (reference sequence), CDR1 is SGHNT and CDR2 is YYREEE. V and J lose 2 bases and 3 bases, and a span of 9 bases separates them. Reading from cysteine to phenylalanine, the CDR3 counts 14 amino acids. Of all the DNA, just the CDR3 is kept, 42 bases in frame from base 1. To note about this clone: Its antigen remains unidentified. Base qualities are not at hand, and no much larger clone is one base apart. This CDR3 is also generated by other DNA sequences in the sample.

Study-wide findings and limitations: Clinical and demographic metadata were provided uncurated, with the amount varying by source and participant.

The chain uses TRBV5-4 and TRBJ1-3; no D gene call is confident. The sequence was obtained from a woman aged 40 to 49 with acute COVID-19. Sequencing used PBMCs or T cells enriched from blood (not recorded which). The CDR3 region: CASSFNSLGNTIYF. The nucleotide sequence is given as TGTGCCAGCAGCTTCAACAGTCTTGGAAACACCATATATTTT.